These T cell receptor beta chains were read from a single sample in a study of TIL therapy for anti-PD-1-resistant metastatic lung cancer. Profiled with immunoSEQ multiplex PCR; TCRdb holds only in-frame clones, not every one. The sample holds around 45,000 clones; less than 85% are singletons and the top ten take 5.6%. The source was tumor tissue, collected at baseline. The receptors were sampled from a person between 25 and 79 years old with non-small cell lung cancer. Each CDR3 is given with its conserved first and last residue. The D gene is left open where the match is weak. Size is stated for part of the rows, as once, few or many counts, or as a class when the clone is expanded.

CDR3nt: TGTGCCAGCAGGGAGTACGGGACATTGATCCCAGATACGCAGTATTTT
CDR3aa: CASREYGTLIPDTQYF
abundance: .
j_gene: TRBJ2-3
v_gene: TRBV9
d_gene: .

CDR3nt: TGTGCCAGCAGCGTAGCCAGGGACTATGGCTACACCTTC
CDR3aa: CASSVARDYGYTF
abundance: .
j_gene: TRBJ1-2
v_gene: TRBV9
d_gene: .

CDR3nt: TGTGCCAGCAGCCAAAGCGGGACGGTCCAAGAGACCCAGTACTTC
CDR3aa: CASSQSGTVQETQYF
abundance: .
j_gene: TRBJ2-5
v_gene: TRBV7-6
d_gene: TRBD2

CDR3nt: TGTGCCTGGACGACAGGGTCAGGGGGCTACACCTTC
CDR3aa: CAWTTGSGGYTF
abundance: .
j_gene: TRBJ1-2
v_gene: TRBV30
d_gene: TRBD1

CDR3nt: TGCGCCAGCAGCTTGACAATGGAGCAGTTCTTC
CDR3aa: CASSLTMEQFF
abundance: .
j_gene: TRBJ2-1
v_gene: TRBV5-1
d_gene: .

CDR3nt: TGTGCCAGCAGCCAGGGACTAGCGGGGGCCTCTGGGGCCAACGTCCTGACTTTC
CDR3aa: CASSQGLAGASGANVLTF
abundance: .
j_gene: TRBJ2-6
v_gene: TRBV4-2
d_gene: TRBD2

CDR3nt: TGCGCCAGCAGCTTGGGGTTCCAGGGGAGCAATCAGCCCCAGCATTTT
CDR3aa: CASSLGFQGSNQPQHF
abundance: .
j_gene: TRBJ1-5
v_gene: TRBV5-1
d_gene: .

CDR3nt: TGTGCCAGCAGCTTACGGTCCCGACAAGCCTATGGCTACACCTTC
CDR3aa: CASSLRSRQAYGYTF
abundance: few
j_gene: TRBJ1-2
v_gene: TRBV5-6
d_gene: .

CDR3nt: TGTGCCAGCAGTCACGGTACAGGGTGGGTCAAAGATGACGAGCAGTACTTC
CDR3aa: CASSHGTGWVKDDEQYF
abundance: .
j_gene: TRBJ2-7
v_gene: TRBV7-9
d_gene: .

CDR3nt: TGTGCCAGCTCACCACCAGGGTCCGCCAAGACCGGGGAGCTGTTTTTT
CDR3aa: CASSPPGSAKTGELFF
abundance: .
j_gene: TRBJ2-2
v_gene: TRBV18
d_gene: .

CDR3nt: TGTGCCAGCAGTGAATTCACCGGGGAGCTGTTTTTT
CDR3aa: CASSEFTGELFF
abundance: .
j_gene: TRBJ2-2
v_gene: TRBV2
d_gene: .

CDR3nt: TGTGCCAGCAGCGTAGCTCCCGTGAACACTGAAGCTTTCTTT
CDR3aa: CASSVAPVNTEAFF
abundance: few
j_gene: TRBJ1-1
v_gene: TRBV9
d_gene: .

CDR3nt: TGTGCCAGCTCACCAAATTCGGGCGGGGAGCTGTTTTTT
CDR3aa: CASSPNSGGELFF
abundance: .
j_gene: TRBJ2-2
v_gene: TRBV18
d_gene: .

CDR3nt: TGTGCTGGGGGACGTTACAACTCACCCCTCCACTTT
CDR3aa: CAGGRYNSPLHF
abundance: .
j_gene: TRBJ1-6
v_gene: TRBV7-2
d_gene: .

CDR3nt: TGTGCCAGCAGGAAAGGCCTGGGCTATGGCTACACCTTC
CDR3aa: CASRKGLGYGYTF
abundance: few
j_gene: TRBJ1-2
v_gene: TRBV2
d_gene: .

CDR3nt: TGTGCCAGCAGCTTAGTTTCAGGGCGCCTCTACGAGCAGTACTTC
CDR3aa: CASSLVSGRLYEQYF
abundance: few
j_gene: TRBJ2-7
v_gene: TRBV7-9
d_gene: .

CDR3nt: TGTGCCATCAGCAAAATGGAGAGTGAGCAGTTCTTC
CDR3aa: CAISKMESEQFF
abundance: few
j_gene: TRBJ2-1
v_gene: TRBV10-3
d_gene: .

CDR3nt: TGTGCCAGCAGTGACTATCAAAAAGACAGGATCTATGGCTACACCTTC
CDR3aa: CASSDYQKDRIYGYTF
abundance: .
j_gene: TRBJ1-2
v_gene: TRBV6-1
d_gene: .

CDR3nt: TGTGCCACCAGCCCGGGACTGAAGGGGGAGACCCAGTACTTC
CDR3aa: CATSPGLKGETQYF
abundance: .
j_gene: TRBJ2-5
v_gene: TRBV9
d_gene: .

CDR3nt: TGCAGCGTTGCGCAGGTAGCAGATACGCAGTATTTT
CDR3aa: CSVAQVADTQYF
abundance: .
j_gene: TRBJ2-3
v_gene: TRBV29-1
d_gene: .